This T cell receptor (beta chain) comes out of a study of blood T cell repertoires in COVID-19. Study information: The origin of the acute and convalescent COVID-19 samples was the United States, Italy and Spain. From T cells, B-cell-depleted T cells, or PBMCs came the material, which was cDNA or gDNA.

The CDR3 has 13 residues. The V and J ends lost 5 bases and 7 bases respectively, with 12 bases between them. Germline CDR1 is SEHNR and CDR2 is FQNEAQ (reference sequence). Repertoires were generated with immunoSEQ multiplex PCR, while TCRdb's copy carries only in-frame clones and drops some. Of 70,000 to 95,000 clones detected, around 90% appear once; the ten largest clones hold about 6.7%. The chain links TRBV7-9 to TRBJ1-3, with D possibly matching TRBD1 (6 bases). The sequenced sample was peripheral blood. The sequence came from a man in his 70s with acute or convalescent COVID-19. The DNA of the CDR3 is TGTGCCAGCAGCCAACAGGGCGTGAACACCATATATTTT. Amino acid sequence: CASSQQGVNTIYF.